This is a list of T cell receptor beta chains from one sample in a study of blood T cell repertoires in COVID-19. Assay used: immunoSEQ multiplex PCR; TCRdb lists only in-frame clones, some missing. The table shows about 130,000 clones, with approximately 84% occurring only once. The sample taken for sequencing was peripheral blood. The origin of the receptors is a man between 65 and 85 years old with acute or convalescent COVID-19. Both conserved end residues are part of each CDR3. Fields, in order: D gene, J gene, clone size, V gene, CDR3 protein, CDR3 DNA. The D gene is left open where the match is weak. Clone size is given for some rows only: seen once, a few or many times, or a class if the clone is expanded.

D: TRBD1; J: TRBJ1-5; size: .; V: TRBV2; CDR3: CASNEQGAGQPQHF; DNA: TGTGCCAGCAACGAACAGGGGGCGGGTCAGCCCCAGCATTTT
D: TRBD1; J: TRBJ2-3; size: .; V: TRBV9; CDR3: CASSSGTGGHTDTQYF; DNA: TGTGCCAGCAGCTCCGGGACAGGGGGGCACACAGATACGCAGTATTTT
D: TRBD2; J: TRBJ2-3; size: .; V: TRBV6-5; CDR3: CASSTGLVPADTQYF; DNA: TGTGCCAGCAGTACGGGACTAGTTCCCGCAGATACGCAGTATTTT
D: TRBD1; J: TRBJ1-2; size: .; V: TRBV18; CDR3: CASSPGQLANYGYTF; DNA: TGTGCCAGCTCACCGGGACAGTTAGCTAACTATGGCTACACCTTC
D: TRBD2; J: TRBJ2-1; size: .; V: TRBV19; CDR3: CASRTLTSGGVNSYNEQFF; DNA: TGTGCCAGTAGGACCCTTACTAGCGGGGGAGTAAACTCCTACAATGAGCAGTTCTTC
D: TRBD2; J: TRBJ2-3; size: once; V: TRBV5-4; CDR3: CASSLGSGGAEDTQYF; DNA: TGTGCCAGCAGCTTAGGCAGCGGGGGGGCCGAAGATACGCAGTATTTT
D: TRBD1; J: TRBJ2-3; size: .; V: TRBV11-2; CDR3: CASSSPGQSTDTQYF; DNA: TGTGCCAGCAGCTCGCCGGGACAGAGCACAGATACGCAGTATTTT
D: TRBD1; J: TRBJ2-5; size: few; V: TRBV5-1; CDR3: CASSGRDRGQETQYF; DNA: TGCGCCAGCAGCGGGAGGGACAGGGGCCAAGAGACCCAGTACTTC
D: .; J: TRBJ1-4; size: .; V: TRBV27; CDR3: CASSSQGRGNEKLFF; DNA: TGTGCCAGCAGTTCACAGGGCAGGGGTAATGAAAAACTGTTTTTT
D: .; J: TRBJ2-5; size: .; V: TRBV7-2; CDR3: CASSPGLRALGRETQYF; DNA: TGTGCCAGCAGCCCGGGTCTCCGGGCCCTGGGGCGGGAGACCCAGTACTTC
D: .; J: TRBJ1-5; size: .; V: TRBV2; CDR3: CASSGQGYSNQPQHF; DNA: TGTGCCAGCAGTGGTCAGGGGTATAGCAATCAGCCCCAGCATTTT
D: TRBD1; J: TRBJ1-4; size: .; V: TRBV4-1; CDR3: CASSPPGGAGEKLFF; DNA: TGCGCCAGCAGCCCCCCAGGGGGCGCGGGTGAAAAACTGTTTTTT
D: .; J: TRBJ1-3; size: .; V: TRBV5-1; CDR3: CASSPRVFLGNTIYF; DNA: TGCGCCAGCAGCCCCAGGGTTTTCCTCGGAAACACCATATATTTT
D: .; J: TRBJ1-3; size: .; V: TRBV7-8; CDR3: CASSPGEGRSGNTIYF; DNA: TGTGCCAGCAGCCCCGGTGAGGGGAGGTCTGGAAACACCATATATTTT
D: .; J: TRBJ2-2; size: many; V: TRBV24-1; CDR3: CATSAFGELFF; DNA: TGTGCCACCAGTGCCTTTGGGGAGCTGTTTTTT
D: .; J: TRBJ1-2; size: .; V: TRBV5-4; CDR3: CASRNRETYGYTF; DNA: TGTGCCAGCAGAAACAGGGAGACTTACGGCTACACCTTC
D: TRBD1; J: TRBJ1-1; size: .; V: TRBV6-5; CDR3: CASSRDSRNTEAFF; DNA: TGTGCCAGCAGTCGGGACAGCCGGAACACTGAAGCTTTCTTT
D: .; J: TRBJ1-1; size: many; V: TRBV5-1; CDR3: CASSPLPGTEAFF; DNA: TGCGCCAGCAGCCCCTTACCGGGGACTGAAGCTTTCTTT
D: TRBD1; J: TRBJ2-2; size: .; V: TRBV5-1; CDR3: CASSRTGTGGSFGELFF; DNA: TGCGCCAGCAGCCGAACCGGGACAGGGGGCTCCTTCGGGGAGCTGTTTTTT
D: .; J: TRBJ1-5; size: .; V: TRBV6-4; CDR3: CASSRLAPLSQHF; DNA: TGTGCCAGCAGTCGTTTAGCCCCCTTGTCCCAGCATTTT
D: TRBD2; J: TRBJ2-3; size: .; V: TRBV10-2; CDR3: CASLLERGGSTDTQYF; DNA: TGCGCCAGCCTTTTGGAGCGGGGGGGCAGTACAGATACGCAGTATTTT
D: .; J: TRBJ1-1; size: few; V: TRBV28; CDR3: CASSYRVGSEAFF; DNA: TGTGCCAGCAGTTACAGGGTGGGATCTGAAGCTTTCTTT
D: .; J: TRBJ2-2; size: .; V: TRBV24-1; CDR3: CATSDPTQVTGELFF; DNA: TGTGCCACCAGTGACCCAACACAGGTTACCGGGGAGCTGTTTTTT
D: .; J: TRBJ1-2; size: .; V: TRBV27; CDR3: CASTSPEGRNYGYTF; DNA: TGTGCCAGCACCTCCCCCGAGGGCCGTAACTATGGCTACACCTTC
D: .; J: TRBJ1-5; size: .; V: TRBV19; CDR3: CASSKSRFQPQHF; DNA: TGTGCCAGTAGTAAATCCAGGTTTCAGCCCCAGCATTTT
D: .; J: TRBJ1-2; size: .; V: TRBV6-2/TRBV6-3; CDR3: CASSRDSLYGYTF; DNA: TGTGCCAGCAGCCGCGACAGCCTCTATGGCTACACCTTC
D: .; J: TRBJ1-2; size: .; V: TRBV2; CDR3: CASSEAPRANYGYTF; DNA: TGTGCCAGCAGTGAAGCGCCCCGAGCTAACTATGGCTACACCTTC
D: .; J: TRBJ1-1; size: .; V: TRBV25-1; CDR3: CASSDGQTSAFF; DNA: TGTGCCAGCAGTGATGGGCAAACTTCAGCTTTCTTT
D: TRBD1; J: TRBJ1-2; size: .; V: TRBV6-9; CDR3: CASRDQQGWYGYTF; DNA: TGTGCCAGCAGGGATCAACAGGGGTGGTATGGCTACACCTTC